Shown below are 21 T cell receptor beta chains from a single sample sequenced in a study of CD8+ T cells in alopecia areata. In each case, RNA was isolated and then reverse transcribed into cDNA as the sequencing template. Method: immunoSEQ multiplex PCR; TCRdb's copy keeps in-frame clones and lacks some. This sample yields under 65,000 clones, of which about 40% are seen a single time; roughly half belongs to the top ten. The source material was NKG2D-low CD8+ T cells sorted from blood. These receptors were taken from a human donor with alopecia areata.

This clone was detected only a few times. The chain combines TRBV29-1 with TRBJ2-5; 7 nucleotides agree with TRBD1. Trimming at V came to 6 bases and at J to 1 base, leaving 5 bases not matched to a gene. CDR1 is SQVTM and CDR2 is ANQGSEA in the germline V gene. The CDR3 runs 13 residues. CDR3 protein: CSVNRDSQETQYF. The CDR3 bases are TGCAGCGTAAACCGGGACAGCCAAGAGACCCAGTACTTC.

This chain joins TRBV30 and TRBJ1-1; D is unclear. The germline V and J ends were trimmed by 8 bases and 4 bases, with 11 bases remaining between them. Germline V CDR1 and CDR2: GTSNPN, SVGIG (reference sequence). The CDR3 covers 11 residues. The CDR3 region has the DNA TGTGCCCAAGGCCGAAGCACTGAAGCTTTCTTT. It codes for CAQGRSTEAFF.

The chain has TRBV4-1 and TRBJ1-5; 8 bases agree with TRBD1. Germline V gene data show CDR1 as MGHRA and CDR2 as YSYEKL. The ends lost 6 bases at V and 3 bases at J; junction bases unmatched: 4. This CDR3 has 14 residues. CDR3 DNA: TGCGCCAGCAGGGACCAGGGGGCCAATCAGCCCCAGCATTTT. It specifies CASRDQGANQPQHF.

This rearrangement joins TRBV29-1 to TRBJ1-2; D may be TRBD1 (5 bases). Germline V lookup: CDR1 SQVTM, CDR2 ANQGSEA. Trimming took off 5 bases at V and 5 bases at J, with 18 bases between the two ends. CDR3 length: 14 amino acids. The CDR3 nucleotides are TGCAGCGTTTCTCCAGGGTTTGAAGTATATGGCTACACCTTC. Translating it yields CSVSPGFEVYGYTF. The whole variable domain, filled in from reference TRBV29-1 and TRBJ1-2, reads SAVISQKPSRDICQRGTSLTIQCQVDSQVTMMFWYRQQPGQSLTLIATANQGSEATYESGFVIDKFPISRPNLTFSTLTVSNMSPEDSSIYLCSVSPGFEVYGYTFGSGTRLTVV.

This clone was seen more than once but under ten times. The chain carries TRBV29-1 and TRBJ2-1, with 8 nucleotides matching TRBD1. Germline V lookup: CDR1 SQVTM, CDR2 ANQGSEA. The CDR3 sequence is 14 residues long. In DNA form, the CDR3 reads TGCACCACCACAGGGGGAATACTGGTCAATGAGCAGTTCTTC. Translating it yields CTTTGGILVNEQFF.

This rearrangement joins TRBV29-1 to TRBJ1-1, with unresolved D. This CDR3 comprises 12 residues. V lost 5 bases and J lost 0, with 7 bases in between. Germline CDR1 reads SQVTM; CDR2 reads ANQGSEA. CDR3 nucleotides: TGCAGCGTTACCCTTATGAACACTGAAGCTTTCTTT. It translates to CSVTLMNTEAFF.

This chain joins TRBV15 and TRBJ2-1; D gene ambiguous. The CDR3 loop spans 14 amino acids. Deletions cut 3 bases from V and 3 bases from J, with 9 bases between. Germline CDR1 LNHNV, CDR2 YYDKDF (reference sequence). For the CDR3, the DNA is TGTGCCACCAGCAGGGGGTTCGGCTACAATGAGCAGTTCTTC. Translating it yields CATSRGFGYNEQFF.

This clone was recorded a few times. The chain links TRBV15 to TRBJ2-1, with TRBD2 identical over 7 bases. V was clipped by 3 bases and J by 4 bases; unmatched bases: 6. In germline, CDR1 is LNHNV, CDR2 YYDKDF (reference sequence). CDR3 length: 15 residues. The CDR3 region is CATSSGREGYNEQFF. The CDR3 DNA is TGTGCCACCAGCAGCGGCAGGGAGGGATACAATGAGCAGTTCTTC.

This clone has a handful of counts. The chain links TRBV4-1 to TRBJ1-1, with a weak D call TRBD1 (5 bases). This CDR3 region has 13 residues. V was shortened by 1 base and J by 4 bases, with 7 bases between the two germline ends. Looked up from germline, CDR1 is MGHRA and CDR2 is YSYEKL. CDR3 residues: CASSQAQGTEAFF. The CDR3 DNA reads as TGCGCCAGCAGCCAAGCGCAGGGCACTGAAGCTTTCTTT.

In its sample, this clone was seen a few times. The CDR3 reads CASSLETGGSHEQYF. CDR3 in DNA: TGTGCCAGCAGCTTAGAAACAGGGGGCAGCCACGAGCAGTACTTC. J is TRBJ2-7 and V is TRBV5-4, with 9 bases that match TRBD1. CDR3 length: 15 amino acids. Losses at the gene ends were 2 bases for V and 5 bases for J; bases not matched to a gene: 8. The V gene's germline CDR1 is SGHNT and CDR2 YYREEE (reference sequence).

The chain carries TRBV30 and TRBJ2-7; TRBD1 matches 9 bases. Germline lookup yields CDR1 GTSNPN and CDR2 SVGIG (reference sequence). This CDR3 is built from 15 residues. With V trimmed by 2 bases and J by 7 bases, 12 bases remained unmatched. CDR3 sequence reads: CAWSPTRTGAEEQYF. The DNA for the CDR3 is TGTGCCTGGAGTCCAACCCGGACAGGGGCCGAGGAGCAGTACTTC.

The chain links TRBV7-9 to TRBJ2-4; 9 bases are shared with TRBD1. This CDR3 is built from 17 residues. Germline CDR1 SEHNR, CDR2 FQNEAQ (reference sequence). Losses at the gene ends were 2 bases for V and 2 bases for J; bases not matched to a gene: 7. For the CDR3, the DNA is TGTGCCAGCAGCTTACCCTTACAGGGGGCGACCAAAAACATTCAGTACTTC. Amino acids: CASSLPLQGATKNIQYF.

V and J are TRBV7-9 and TRBJ2-7, with D possibly called TRBD1 or TRBD2 (5 bases each). The V and J ends lost 5 bases and 6 bases respectively, with 17 bases between them. There are 14 residues in the CDR3. From germline, CDR1 is SEHNR and CDR2 FQNEAQ (reference sequence). The CDR3, as DNA: TGTGCCAGCAGCGCCCGGGGCAGGGTGGGCGAGCAGTACTTC. Amino acid sequence: CASSARGRVGEQYF.

This chain joins TRBV23-1 and TRBJ2-3; D remains ambiguous. TRBV23-1 belongs to the ORF category, with a function that is uncertain. The V end was cut by 3 bases, the J end by 4 bases, with 2 bases between. This CDR3 has 11 residues. The CDR3 protein is CASSQADTQYF. The CDR3 nucleotides are TGCGCCAGCAGTCAGGCAGATACGCAGTATTTT.

The chain employs TRBV6-5 and TRBJ2-3; 7 nucleotides align to TRBD2. Germline trimming cut 3 bases from V and 2 bases from J; bases unmatched to any gene: 5. This CDR3 is built from 15 residues. The germline V gene encodes CDR1 MNHEY and CDR2 SVGAGI. The CDR3 protein is CASSYFGGITDTQYF. CDR3 DNA sequence: TGTGCCAGCAGTTATTTCGGGGGGATCACAGATACGCAGTATTTT.

This clone has only a few counts. The chain combines TRBV2 with TRBJ2-1; 10 positions agree with TRBD2. The junction had 10 bases not matched to a gene; V was cut back by 1 base and J by 4 bases. Germline V CDR1 and CDR2: SNHLY, FYNNEI. The CDR3 is 18 residues long. CDR3 in DNA: TGTGCCAGCAGTGAAGAGGTTAGCGGACTAGCGGAGTACAATGAGCAGTTCTTC. Translating gives CASSEEVSGLAEYNEQFF.

The gene calls are TRBV7-9 and TRBJ1-5; 7 bases are shared with TRBD1. CDR1 and CDR2 from the germline V gene are SEHNR and FQNEAQ (reference sequence). Trimming removed 6 bases from V and 3 bases from J; junction bases left unmatched: 5. The CDR3 totals 14 residues. For the CDR3, the DNA is TGTGCCAGCAGTTCAGGACAGGTCAATCAGCCCCAGCATTTT. Its protein product is CASSSGQVNQPQHF. The whole variable domain, remainder taken from reference TRBV7-9 and TRBJ1-5, is DTGVSQNPRHKITKRGQNVTFRCDPISEHNRLYWYRQTLGQGPEFLTYFQNEAQLEKSRLLSDRFSAERPKGSFSTLEIQRTEQGDSAMYLCASSSGQVNQPQHFGDGTRLSIL.

The chain employs TRBV29-1 and TRBJ1-2; a possible D gene is TRBD1 (6 bases). There are 15 residues in the CDR3. V lost 3 bases and J lost 5, with 19 bases in between. Germline values: CDR1 SQVTM, CDR2 ANQGSEA. The DNA for the CDR3 is TGCAGCGTTGAGACCGAAGGGGGGGGCCCGTATGGCTACACCTTC. This encodes CSVETEGGGPYGYTF.

This clone turned up a few times. The chain links TRBV4-1 to TRBJ2-1; D is undetermined. Germline lookup yields CDR1 MGHRA and CDR2 YSYEKL. This CDR3 has 12 residues. With 1 base removed from V and 10 bases from J, the gap between germline ends came to 8 bases. The CDR3 loop is CASSQGGSEQFF. The CDR3 DNA reads as TGCGCCAGCAGCCAAGGGGGTAGCGAGCAGTTCTTC.

V and J are TRBV2 and TRBJ1-5; D possibly corresponds to TRBD1 (6 bases). The CDR3 spans 16 residues. V shed 3 bases and J shed 7 bases, with 19 bases lying between them. The germline CDR1 and CDR2 sequences are SNHLY and FYNNEI. The CDR3 sequence is CASSEGAGSFLQPQHF. The CDR3 DNA is TGTGCCAGCAGTGAGGGGGCAGGGTCGTTTCTCCAGCCCCAGCATTTT.

This chain links TRBV9 with TRBJ2-3, with D perhaps TRBD2 (5 bases). V was shortened by 4 bases and J by 4 bases, with 13 bases between the two germline ends. Germline V gene lookup returns CDR1 SGDLS and CDR2 YYNGEE. The length of the CDR3 is 14 residues. As DNA, the CDR3 is TGTGCCAGCAGCCCCGGACTCGCAGCAGATACGCAGTATTTT. Translation: CASSPGLAADTQYF. Full variable domain (outside the CDR3, taken from reference TRBV9 and TRBJ2-3): DSGVTQTPKHLITATGQRVTLRCSPRSGDLSVYWYQQSLDQGLQFLIQYYNGEERAKGNILERFSAQQFPDLHSELNLSSLELGDSALYFCASSPGLAADTQYFGPGTRLTVL.